This T cell receptor beta chain was documented in a study of T cell responses to AZD1222 COVID-19 vaccine (dated by TCRdb to about 2021). In the study overall: A total of under 250 trial participants underwent TCR sequencing, of whom 200 to 220 had received two doses of AZD1222 and some 26 had received two doses of the MenACWY control vaccine. Trial participants were enrolled by age into 18-55, 56-69 and 70-plus year subgroups, with 148, 28 and 57 TCR-sequenced participants respectively. Here is what the overall study found, with its caveats: In the small 56-69-year group, the increase in depth fell short of significance, most likely because of low power. Conclusions about previously exposed vaccinees were limited because only six AZD1222 recipients were SARS-CoV-2 seropositive at baseline. A significant rise in spike-specific TCR breadth and depth was observed after two AZD1222 doses relative to day 0 and relative to MenACWY recipients. Because no day 14 peak-response samples were available, the repertoires could be characterized only after the peak T cell response. The vaccine-associated CD4 TCRs covered the entire spike protein, and the dominant responses fell in regions 160-218 and 743-854. Most participants were white British and females outnumbered males, and the authors suggested that clonal diversity may have been underestimated. Nearly half of unique spike-specific TCRs reportedly recognized epitopes outside regions mutated in the B.1.351 and B.1.1.7 variants.

Remarks on this clone: Its antigen remains undetermined. The sample holds no much larger clone one base away, and base qualities are not on file.

The CDR3 regions of human TCRbeta chains were subjected to immunosequencing. The authors processed their data as follows. Repertoire TCRs were checked for matches against a reference library of SARS-CoV-2-specific TCRs that had been generated using the MIRA antigen-specificity platform. Breadth meant the fraction of unique TCRs that were SARS-CoV-2-associated, whereas depth meant the fraction of total T cells that were SARS-CoV-2-associated. Using the MIRA data, every spike-specific TCR was mapped to the spike region that the TCR reacted to and assigned to either a CD4 or a CD8 class. Log10-transformed breadth and depth values were compared by one-way ANOVA with Sidak's multiple comparisons tests. TCRdb stores this immuneACCESS table with in-frame sequences only. Part of the clones is absent; in the studies checked, under half of the shortfall reflects unresolved V genes, and no reason is known for the rest. The D gene and trimming were derived from the DNA, and the V and J assignments and clone size from that table. A total of 250,000 to 300,000 clones appear in this sample, 94% of them only once. The ten largest clones capture approximately 0.52% of the sample.

This specimen's time point label, interpreted: about 28 days (+/-7) after the second vaccine dose. Because spike-specific TCR depth and breadth did not differ between the two schedules, AZD1222 recipients who got a second dose at roughly 4 weeks were pooled with those who got a second dose at roughly 12 weeks. Vaccinee samples came from UK trials COV001 and COV002, including a single-blind randomized controlled phase 2/3 trial of AZD1222 (ChAdOx1 nCoV-19) in healthy adults. For TCRbeta chain sequencing, PBMC samples from trial participants were taken at day 0 and at day 28 after the second dose. The input for sequencing was peripheral blood, taken 28 days after the second AZD1222 dose. The receptor was derived from an adult who received the AZD1222 COVID-19 vaccine.

The CDR3: CASSQDFWQFF. Read as DNA, the sequence is TGTGCCAGCAGCCAAGACTTCTGGCAGTTCTTC. Rearrangement joined TRBV3-1 (or the pseudogene TRBV3-2) to TRBJ2-1; no D gene call is confident. Spanning cysteine to phenylalanine, the CDR3 consists of 11 amino acids. This entry keeps only the CDR3 DNA: 33 bases, framed from base 1. CDR1 and CDR2, looked up from the germline V gene (reference sequence), are LGHDT and YNNKEL. Trimming costs V 0 bases and J 12 bases, and their ends lie 6 bases apart.